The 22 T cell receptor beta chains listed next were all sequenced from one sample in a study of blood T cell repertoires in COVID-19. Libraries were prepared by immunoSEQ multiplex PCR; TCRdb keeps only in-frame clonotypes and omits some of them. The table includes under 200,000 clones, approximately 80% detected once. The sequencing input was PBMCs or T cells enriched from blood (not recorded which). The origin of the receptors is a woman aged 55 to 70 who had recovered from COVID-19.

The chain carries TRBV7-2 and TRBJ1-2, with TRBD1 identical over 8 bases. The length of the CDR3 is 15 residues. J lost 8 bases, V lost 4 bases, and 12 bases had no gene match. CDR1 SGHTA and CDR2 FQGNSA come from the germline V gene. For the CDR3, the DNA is TGTGCCAGCAGCTCGCAGGACAGGGCCTGGAAGGGCTACACCTTC. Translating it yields CASSSQDRAWKGYTF.

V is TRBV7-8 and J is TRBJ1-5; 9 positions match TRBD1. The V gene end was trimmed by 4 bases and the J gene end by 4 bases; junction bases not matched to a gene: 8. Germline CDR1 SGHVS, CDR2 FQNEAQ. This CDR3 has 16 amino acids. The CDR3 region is CASSSNYRGRNQPQHF. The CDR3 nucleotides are TGTGCCAGCAGCTCAAACTACAGGGGGCGTAATCAGCCCCAGCATTTT.

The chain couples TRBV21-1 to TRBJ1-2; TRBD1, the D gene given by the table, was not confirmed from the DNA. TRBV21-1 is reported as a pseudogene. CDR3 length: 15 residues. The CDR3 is CASSKAGVPGAGYTF. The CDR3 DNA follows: TGTGCCAGCAGCAAAGCAGGGGTACCAGGAGCGGGCTACACCTTC.

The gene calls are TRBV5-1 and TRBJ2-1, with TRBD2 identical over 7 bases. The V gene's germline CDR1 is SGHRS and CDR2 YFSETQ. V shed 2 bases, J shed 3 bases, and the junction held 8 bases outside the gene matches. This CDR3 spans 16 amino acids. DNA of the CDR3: TGCGCCAGCAGCTTCCTCCCGGGAGGAGGCTACAATGAGCAGTTCTTC. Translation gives CASSFLPGGGYNEQFF.

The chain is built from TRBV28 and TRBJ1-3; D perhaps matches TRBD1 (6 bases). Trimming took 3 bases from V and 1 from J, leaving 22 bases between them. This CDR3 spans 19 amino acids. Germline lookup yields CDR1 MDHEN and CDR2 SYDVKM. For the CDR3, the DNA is TGTGCCAGCAGTTTCCCCGTTGCTGGGGGCCGTCTTTCTGGAAACACCATATATTTT. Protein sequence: CASSFPVAGGRLSGNTIYF.

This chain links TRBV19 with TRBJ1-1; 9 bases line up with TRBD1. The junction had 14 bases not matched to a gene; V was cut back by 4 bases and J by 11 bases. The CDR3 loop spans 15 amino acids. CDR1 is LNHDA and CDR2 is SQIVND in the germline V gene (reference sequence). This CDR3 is CASSTPYRGQRWAFF. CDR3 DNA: TGTGCCAGTAGTACCCCCTACAGGGGGCAGCGCTGGGCTTTCTTT. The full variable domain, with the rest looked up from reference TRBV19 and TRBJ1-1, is DGGITQSPKYLFRKEGQNVTLSCEQNLNHDAMYWYRQDPGQGLRLIYYSQIVNDFQKGDIAEGYSVSREKKESFPLTVTSAQKNPTAFYLCASSTPYRGQRWAFFGQGTRLTVV.

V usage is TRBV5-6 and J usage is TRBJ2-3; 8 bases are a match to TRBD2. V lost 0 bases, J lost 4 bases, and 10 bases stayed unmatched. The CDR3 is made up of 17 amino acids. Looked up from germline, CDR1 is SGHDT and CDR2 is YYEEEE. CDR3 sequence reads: CASSLAFQKREPDTQYF. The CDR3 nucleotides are TGTGCCAGCAGCTTGGCATTTCAGAAGCGGGAGCCAGATACGCAGTATTTT.

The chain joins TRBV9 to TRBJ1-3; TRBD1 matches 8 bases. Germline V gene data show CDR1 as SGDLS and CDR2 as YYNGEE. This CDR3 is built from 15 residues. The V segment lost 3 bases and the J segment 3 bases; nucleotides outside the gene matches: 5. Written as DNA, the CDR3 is TGTGCCAGCAGCGGGACAGGGAATATTGGAAACACCATATATTTT. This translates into CASSGTGNIGNTIYF.

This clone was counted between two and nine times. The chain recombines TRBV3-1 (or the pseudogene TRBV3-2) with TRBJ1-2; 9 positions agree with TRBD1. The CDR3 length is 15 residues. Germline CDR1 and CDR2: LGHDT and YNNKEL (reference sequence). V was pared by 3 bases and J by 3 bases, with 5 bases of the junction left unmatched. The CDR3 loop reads CASSQRQGVDYGYTF. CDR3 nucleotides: TGTGCCAGCAGCCAGAGACAGGGGGTAGACTATGGCTACACCTTC.

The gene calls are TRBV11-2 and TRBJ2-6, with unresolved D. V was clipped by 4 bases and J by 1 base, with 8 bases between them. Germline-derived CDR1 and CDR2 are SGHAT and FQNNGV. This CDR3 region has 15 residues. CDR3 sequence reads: CASSSPSSGANVLTF. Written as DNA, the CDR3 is TGTGCCAGCAGCTCCCCCTCTTCTGGGGCCAACGTCCTGACTTTC.

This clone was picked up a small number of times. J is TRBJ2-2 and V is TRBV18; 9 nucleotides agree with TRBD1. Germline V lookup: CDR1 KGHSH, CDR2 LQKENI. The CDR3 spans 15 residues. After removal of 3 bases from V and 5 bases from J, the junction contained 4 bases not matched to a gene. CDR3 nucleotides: TGTGCCAGCTCACCTTCGGGACAGGGAACCGGGGAGCTGTTTTTT. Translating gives CASSPSGQGTGELFF.

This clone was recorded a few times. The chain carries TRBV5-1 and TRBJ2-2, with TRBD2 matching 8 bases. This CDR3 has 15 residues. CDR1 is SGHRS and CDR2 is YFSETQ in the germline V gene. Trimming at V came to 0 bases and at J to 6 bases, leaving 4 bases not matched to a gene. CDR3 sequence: CASSLALAGPGELFF. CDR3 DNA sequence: TGCGCCAGCAGCTTGGCGTTAGCGGGACCCGGGGAGCTGTTTTTT.

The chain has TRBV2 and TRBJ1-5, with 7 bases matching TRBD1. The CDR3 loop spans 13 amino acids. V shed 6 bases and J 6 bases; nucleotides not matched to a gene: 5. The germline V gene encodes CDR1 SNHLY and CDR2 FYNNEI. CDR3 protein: CASRYTGVQPQHF. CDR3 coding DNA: TGTGCCAGCAGGTACACAGGGGTTCAGCCCCAGCATTTT.

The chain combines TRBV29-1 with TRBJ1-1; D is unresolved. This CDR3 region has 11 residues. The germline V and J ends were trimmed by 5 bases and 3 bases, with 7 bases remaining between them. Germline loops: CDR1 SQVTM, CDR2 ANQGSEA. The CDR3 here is CSVRGYTEAFF. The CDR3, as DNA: TGCAGCGTTCGGGGATACACTGAAGCTTTCTTT. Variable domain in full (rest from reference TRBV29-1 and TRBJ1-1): SAVISQKPSRDICQRGTSLTIQCQVDSQVTMMFWYRQQPGQSLTLIATANQGSEATYESGFVIDKFPISRPNLTFSTLTVSNMSPEDSSIYLCSVRGYTEAFFGQGTRLTVV.

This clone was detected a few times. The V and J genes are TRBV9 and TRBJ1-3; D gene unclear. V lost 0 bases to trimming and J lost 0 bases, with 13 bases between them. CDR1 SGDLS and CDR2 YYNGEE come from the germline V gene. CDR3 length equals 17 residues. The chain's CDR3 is CASSVAGGPSSGNTIYF. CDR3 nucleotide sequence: TGTGCCAGCAGCGTAGCGGGTGGCCCTTCCTCTGGAAACACCATATATTTT.

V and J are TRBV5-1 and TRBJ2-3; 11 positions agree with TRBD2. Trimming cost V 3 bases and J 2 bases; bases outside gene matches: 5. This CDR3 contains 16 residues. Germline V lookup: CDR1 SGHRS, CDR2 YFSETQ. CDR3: CASSYIAGGPTDTQYF. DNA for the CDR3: TGCGCCAGCAGCTATATAGCGGGAGGGCCCACAGATACGCAGTATTTT.

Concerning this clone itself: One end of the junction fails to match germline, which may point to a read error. In DNA form, the CDR3 reads TGTGCCAGCAGTACCCGGGTGACAGGGGTGGGCTCGTGCTTC. Translation: CASSTRVTGVGSCF. The V gene is TRBV6-5, the J gene TRBJ2-4; 8 nucleotides line up with TRBD1. The CDR3 length is 14 residues. In germline, CDR1 is MNHEY, CDR2 SVGAGI.

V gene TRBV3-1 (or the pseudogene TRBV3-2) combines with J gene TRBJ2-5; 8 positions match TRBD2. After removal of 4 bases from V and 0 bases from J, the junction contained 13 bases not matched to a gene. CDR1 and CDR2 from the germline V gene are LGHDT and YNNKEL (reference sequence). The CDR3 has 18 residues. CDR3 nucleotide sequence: TGTGCCAGCAGCCCCGGCCAGCGGGGGTCCCCGTACCAAGAGACCCAGTACTTC. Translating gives CASSPGQRGSPYQETQYF.

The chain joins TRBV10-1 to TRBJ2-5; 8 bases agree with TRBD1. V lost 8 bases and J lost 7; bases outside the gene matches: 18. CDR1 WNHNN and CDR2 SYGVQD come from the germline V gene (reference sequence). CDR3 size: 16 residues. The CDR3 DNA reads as TGCGCCAGCCGCTCACCGGGACAGGAGTTTATTGGGACCCAGTACTTC. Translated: CASRSPGQEFIGTQYF.

For the CDR3, the DNA is TGTGCCATCAGTGAAGGGAAGGGACAGGGTAAGACTGAAGCTTTCTTT. Amino acids: CAISEGKGQGKTEAFF. The V gene is TRBV10-3, the J gene TRBJ1-1; 9 positions agree with TRBD1. The CDR3 is made up of 16 amino acids. The germline CDR1 and CDR2 sequences are ENHRY and SYGVKD. The V gene end was trimmed by 3 bases and the J gene end by 5 bases; junction bases not matched to a gene: 10.

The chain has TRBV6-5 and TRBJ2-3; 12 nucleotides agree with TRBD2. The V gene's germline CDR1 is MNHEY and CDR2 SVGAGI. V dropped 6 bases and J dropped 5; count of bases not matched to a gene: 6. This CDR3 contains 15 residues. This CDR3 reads CASSITSGRIDTQYF. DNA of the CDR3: TGTGCCAGCAGCATAACTAGCGGGAGGATAGATACGCAGTATTTT.

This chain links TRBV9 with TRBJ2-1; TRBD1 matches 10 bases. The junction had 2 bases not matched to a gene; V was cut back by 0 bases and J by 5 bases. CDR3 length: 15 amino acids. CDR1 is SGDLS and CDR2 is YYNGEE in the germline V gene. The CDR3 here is CASSVGQGAHNEQFF. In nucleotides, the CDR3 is TGTGCCAGCAGCGTAGGACAGGGGGCTCACAATGAGCAGTTCTTC.